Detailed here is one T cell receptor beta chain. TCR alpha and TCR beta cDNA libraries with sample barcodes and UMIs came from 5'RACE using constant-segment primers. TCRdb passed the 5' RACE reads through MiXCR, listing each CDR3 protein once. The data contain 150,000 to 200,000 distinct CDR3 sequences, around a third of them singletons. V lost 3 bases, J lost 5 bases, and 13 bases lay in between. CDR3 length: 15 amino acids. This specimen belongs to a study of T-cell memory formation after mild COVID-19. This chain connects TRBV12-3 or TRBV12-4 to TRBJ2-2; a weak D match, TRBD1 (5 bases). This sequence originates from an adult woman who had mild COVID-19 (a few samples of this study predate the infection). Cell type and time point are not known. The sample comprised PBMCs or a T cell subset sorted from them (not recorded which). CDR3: CASSLRPQGTGELFF. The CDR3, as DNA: TGTGCCAGCAGTTTGCGGCCGCAGGGAACCGGGGAGCTGTTTTTT.